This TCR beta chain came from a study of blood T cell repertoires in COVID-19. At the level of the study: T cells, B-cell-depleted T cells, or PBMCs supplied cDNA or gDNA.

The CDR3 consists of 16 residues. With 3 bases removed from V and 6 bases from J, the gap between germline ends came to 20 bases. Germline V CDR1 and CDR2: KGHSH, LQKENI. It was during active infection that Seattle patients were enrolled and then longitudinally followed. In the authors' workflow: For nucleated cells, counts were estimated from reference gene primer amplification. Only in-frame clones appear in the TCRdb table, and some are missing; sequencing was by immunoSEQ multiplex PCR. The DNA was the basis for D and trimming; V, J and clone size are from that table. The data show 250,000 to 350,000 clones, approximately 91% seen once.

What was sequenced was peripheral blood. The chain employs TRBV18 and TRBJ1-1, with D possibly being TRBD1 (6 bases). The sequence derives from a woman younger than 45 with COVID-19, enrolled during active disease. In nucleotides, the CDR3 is TGTGCCAGCTCACCCGCTACCGGGGGGGCGGGGGCTGAAGCTTTCTTT. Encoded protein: CASSPATGGAGAEAFF.